This TCR beta chain was sequenced during a study of somatic mutations in cytotoxic T cells in rheumatoid arthritis. The overall study: T-cell populations stained with V beta antibodies were in some cases flow-sorted at nearly 100% purity, including V beta1+ cells that were sequenced for TCRB. Whole-study results and caveats: Nothing was done to adjust for multiple comparisons when TRBV07 showed up slightly less in rheumatoid arthritis patients. What antigens the expanded CD8+ clones targeted remained unknown.

Produced via immunoSEQ multiplex PCR; TCRdb's table is partial and in-frame only. The table has 6,000 to 7,500 clones, 80% to 90% seen once. This clone showed up just a few times. Its antigen is undetermined. A far larger clone differs by one base, so this is likely a read error. V shed 1 base and J shed 1 base, with 8 bases lying between them. CDR3 length equals 14 residues. Germline loops: CDR1 SGDLS, CDR2 YYNGEE. The TCR originated in a woman in her seventies with rheumatoid arthritis. V usage is TRBV9 and J usage is TRBJ2-5; the D gene is possibly TRBD1 (6 bases). The specimen sequenced was CD8+ T cells sorted from blood. The CDR3 loop reads CASSVTGRQETQYF. CDR3 sequence (DNA): TGTGCCAGCAGCGTAACAGGGCGCCAAGAGACCCAGTACTTC.